The 9 T cell receptor beta chains below were found in one sample sequenced in a study of shared clonotypes between healthy human individuals. Profiled with immunoSEQ multiplex PCR; TCRdb holds only in-frame clones, not every one. The table has around 500,000 clones, approximately 79% seen once; the top ten hold about an eighth. The sequenced sample consisted of PBMCs. The origin of the receptors is a woman aged 40 to 50 in good health. Some clones in this sample may be carry-over from other donors' samples.

The chain has TRBV9 and TRBJ2-5; TRBD2 agrees at 16 bases. After removal of 3 bases from V and 5 bases from J, the junction contained 4 bases not matched to a gene. Germline V gene sequence: CDR1 SGDLS, CDR2 YYNGEE. This CDR3 is built from 16 residues. CDR3 region: CASSERGLAGGETQYF. The CDR3 DNA sequence: TGTGCCAGCAGCGAGAGGGGACTAGCGGGAGGGGAGACCCAGTACTTC.

This rearrangement joins TRBV10-3 to TRBJ2-7, with D unclear. V lost 3 bases and J lost 6, with 15 bases in between. This CDR3 contains 14 residues. CDR1 ENHRY and CDR2 SYGVKD come from the germline V gene. CDR3 sequence (DNA): TGTGCCATCAGTGAAGGGTCCGGAATAAGCGAGCAGTACTTC. Protein sequence: CAISEGSGISEQYF.

V and J are TRBV30 and TRBJ2-7; 12 positions match TRBD2. Germline-derived CDR1 and CDR2 are GTSNPN and SVGIG (reference sequence). The CDR3 runs 14 residues. Trimming took 5 bases from V and 3 from J; bases not matched to a gene: 5. The CDR3 loop is CAWGGLAGRYEQYF. CDR3 sequence (DNA): TGTGCCTGGGGAGGACTAGCGGGACGCTACGAGCAGTACTTC. Full variable domain (remainder filled in from reference TRBV30 and TRBJ2-7): SQTIHQWPATLVQPVGSPLSLECTVEGTSNPNLYWYRQAAGRGLQLLFYSVGIGQISSEVPQNLSASRPQDRQFILSSKKLLLSDSGFYLCAWGGLAGRYEQYFGPGTRLTVT.

This chain joins TRBV5-1 and TRBJ2-7; D might be TRBD1 (5 bases). Looked up from germline, CDR1 is SGHRS and CDR2 is YFSETQ. Between the trimmed V and J ends, which lost 0 bases and 2 bases, there was a span of 9 bases. The CDR3 spans 14 residues. The DNA of the CDR3 is TGCGCCAGCAGCTTGGCCCCACAGGCCTACGAGCAGTACTTC. It encodes CASSLAPQAYEQYF.

V usage is TRBV5-1 and J usage is TRBJ2-7, with TRBD1 identical over 8 bases. This CDR3 has 15 residues. CDR1 is SGHRS and CDR2 is YFSETQ in the germline V gene. After removal of 4 bases from V and 2 bases from J, the junction contained 8 bases not matched to a gene. The CDR3 sequence is CASSPDRVITYEQYF. Written as DNA, the CDR3 is TGCGCCAGCAGCCCGGACAGGGTAATCACCTACGAGCAGTACTTC.

The rearrangement uses TRBV2 and TRBJ2-2, with 9 bases fitting TRBD2. J lost 5 bases, V lost 7 bases, and 23 bases had no gene match. CDR3 length equals 20 residues. Germline V CDR1 and CDR2: SNHLY, FYNNEI. CDR3 region: CASIGPAVGRGRAGTGELFF. Here the CDR3 DNA reads TGTGCCAGCATCGGGCCCGCAGTTGGTCGCGGGAGGGCCGGTACCGGGGAGCTGTTTTTT. Complete variable domain (other parts from reference TRBV2 and TRBJ2-2): EPEVTQTPSHQVTQMGQEVILRCVPISNHLYFYWYRQILGQKVEFLVSFYNNEISEKSEIFDDQFSVERPDGSNFTLKIRSTKLEDSAMYFCASIGPAVGRGRAGTGELFFGEGSRLTVL.

The chain uses TRBV4-2 and TRBJ2-1, with 15 bases that match TRBD2. The V and J ends lost 8 bases and 9 bases, in that order; junction bases with no gene match: 5. This CDR3 is built from 14 residues. CDR1 is LGHNA and CDR2 is YNFKEQ in the germline V gene. The CDR3 DNA reads as TGTGCCAGCTCCACGGGACTAGCGGGAGGTGAGCAGTTCTTC. Encoded protein: CASSTGLAGGEQFF.

CDR3 sequence reads: CASSLRQANTEAFF. CDR3 in DNA: TGTGCCAGCAGCTTAAGACAGGCGAACACTGAAGCTTTCTTT. This chain connects TRBV7-6 to TRBJ1-1; maybe TRBD1 (6 bases). V lost 2 bases, J lost 1 base, and 8 bases lay in between. This CDR3 has 14 residues. Germline CDR1 and CDR2: SGHVS and FNYEAQ.

Comments on this clone: One junction end does not reproduce the germline sequence, and a read error may be involved. The sample has other DNA sequences that encode this CDR3 too. The genes are TRBV19 and TRBJ1-5; a possible D gene is TRBD1 (6 bases). The CDR3 contains 15 residues. CDR1 and CDR2 from the germline V gene are LNHDA and SQIVND (reference sequence). In nucleotides, the CDR3 is TGTGCCAGTAGTATCTCCCTACAGGGAAATCAGCCGCAGCATTTT. Its translation: CASSISLQGNQPQHF. The variable domain in full, completed from reference TRBV19 and TRBJ1-5, reads DGGITQSPKYLFRKEGQNVTLSCEQNLNHDAMYWYRQDPGQGLRLIYYSQIVNDFQKGDIAEGYSVSREKKESFPLTVTSAQKNPTAFYLCASSISLQGNQPQHFGDGTRLSIL.